The 20 T cell receptor beta chains listed next were all sequenced from one sample in a study of blood T cell dynamics during melanoma immunotherapy. The data were produced by immunoSEQ multiplex PCR, yet TCRdb's version contains in-frame clones alone and is incomplete. This table holds 3,500 to 5,000 clones, roughly 84% found once. Time point noted: pre-treatment baseline. This material consisted of blood, taken from a patient treated with checkpoint blockade. The source of these receptors is a human donor with melanoma.

V usage is TRBV6-5 and J usage is TRBJ1-1; weak D call: TRBD1 (6 bases). The CDR3 has 14 residues. Trimming shortened V by 5 bases and J by 7 bases, and 17 bases separated the two germline ends. Germline CDR1 reads MNHEY; CDR2 reads SVGAGI. The CDR3, as DNA: TGTGCCAGCAGTAATACAGGGTCCCCTAATGAAGCTTTCTTT. Translated, it gives CASSNTGSPNEAFF.

V and J are TRBV7-2 and TRBJ2-3; TRBD2 is a possible D gene (6 bases). This CDR3 region has 15 residues. Germline lookup yields CDR1 SGHTA and CDR2 FQGNSA. Trimming took off 6 bases at V and 5 bases at J, with 18 bases between the two ends. This CDR3 is CASSRSGDSVDTQYF. DNA of the CDR3: TGTGCCAGCAGTCGATCGGGGGATAGTGTAGATACGCAGTATTTT. Full variable domain (outside the CDR3, taken from reference TRBV7-2 and TRBJ2-3): GAGVSQSPSNKVTEKGKDVELRCDPISGHTALYWYRQSLGQGLEFLIYFQGNSAPDKSGLPSDRFSAERTGGSVSTLTIQRTQQEDSAVYLCASSRSGDSVDTQYFGPGTRLTVL.

The rearrangement links TRBV11-3 to TRBJ1-2; D call uncertain. Germline values: CDR1 SGHNT, CDR2 YENEEA. V dropped 5 bases and J dropped 0 bases, with 19 bases sitting between them. This CDR3 has 17 amino acids. The CDR3 sequence: CASSLRTGVTPNYGYTF. DNA of the CDR3: TGTGCCAGCAGCCTAAGGACGGGAGTTACACCTAACTATGGCTACACCTTC.

This clone came up once. The V gene is TRBV18, the J gene TRBJ2-7; D might be TRBD1 or TRBD2, each matching 5 bases. This CDR3 region has 15 residues. Germline V lookup: CDR1 KGHSH, CDR2 LQKENI. Trimming removed 6 bases from V and 7 bases from J, with 22 bases in between. The CDR3 coding sequence is TGTGCCAGCTCTCCGCGCCTAACCGGGACGTGGGAGCAGTACTTC. Encoded protein: CASSPRLTGTWEQYF. The full variable domain, completed using reference TRBV18 and TRBJ2-7, is NAGVMQNPRHLVRRRGQEARLRCSPMKGHSHVYWYRQLPEEGLKFMVYLQKENIIDESGMPKERFSAEFPKEGPSILRIQQVVRGDSAAYFCASSPRLTGTWEQYFGPGTRLTVT.

The V and J genes are TRBV6-1 and TRBJ2-7; D unclear. Looked up from germline, CDR1 is MNHNS and CDR2 is SASEGT. V shed 4 bases and J shed 2 bases, with 12 bases lying between them. This CDR3 has 14 amino acids. CDR3 in DNA: TGTGCCAGCAGTGTAACGGACCTGACCTACGAGCAGTACTTC. This translates into CASSVTDLTYEQYF.

This chain uses TRBV7-9 with TRBJ1-1; D call uncertain. This CDR3 is built from 15 residues. V was pared by 1 base and J by 0 bases, with 9 bases between. Germline V gene data show CDR1 as SEHNR and CDR2 as FQNEAQ (reference sequence). CDR3 amino acids: CASSLVSGLNTEAFF. The CDR3 nucleotides are TGTGCCAGCAGCTTAGTAAGCGGGCTGAACACTGAAGCTTTCTTT.

The rearrangement uses TRBV5-6 and TRBJ1-2, with TRBD1 identical over 8 bases. The CDR3 is 15 amino acids. V dropped 1 base and J dropped 2; count of bases not matched to a gene: 4. Germline V gene lookup returns CDR1 SGHDT and CDR2 YYEEEE. The CDR3 sequence: CASSLMDRVNYGYTF. DNA for the CDR3: TGTGCCAGCAGCTTGATGGACAGGGTAAACTATGGCTACACCTTC.

This clone was recorded only once. The chain couples TRBV6-5 to TRBJ1-2; tentative D call: TRBD1 (5 bases). This CDR3 has 14 residues. The germline gives CDR1 MNHEY, CDR2 SVGAGI. V gave up 7 bases and J gave up 4 bases, with 16 bases separating them. The CDR3 is CASTDLGGSYGYTF. In DNA form, the CDR3 reads TGTGCCAGCACTGATTTGGGGGGGTCCTATGGCTACACCTTC.

The rearrangement links TRBV13 to TRBJ2-7; D may be TRBD2 (6 bases). This CDR3 is 14 amino acids long. Trimming removed 0 bases from V and 4 bases from J, with 10 bases in between. CDR1 and CDR2 (germline): PRHDT, FYEKMQ (reference sequence). The CDR3 region is CASSLGYGGYEQYF. DNA of the CDR3: TGTGCCAGCAGCTTAGGGTACGGAGGGTACGAGCAGTACTTC. The full variable domain, completed using reference TRBV13 and TRBJ2-7, is AAGVIQSPRHLIKEKRETATLKCYPIPRHDTVYWYQQGPGQDPQFLISFYEKMQSDKGSIPDRFSAQQFSDYHSELNMSSLELGDSALYFCASSLGYGGYEQYFGPGTRLTVT.

V usage is TRBV5-1 and J usage is TRBJ2-5, with 10 bases aligning to TRBD1. The end of the DNA fits TRBJ2-7 better, so the J call may be wrong. Germline-derived CDR1 and CDR2 are SGHRS and YFSETQ. This CDR3 has 14 residues. CDR3 protein: CASSIGQGEGEQYF. CDR3 DNA: TGCGCCAGCAGCATTGGACAGGGGGAGGGCGAGCAGTACTTC.

The genes are TRBV6-5 and TRBJ2-5; TRBD1 aligns across 8 bases. With the DNA end fitting TRBJ2-7 better, the J assignment may be wrong. The CDR3 totals 15 residues. Germline CDR1 and CDR2: MNHEY and SVGAGI. In DNA form, the CDR3 reads TGTGCCAGCAGTTACGCAGGGGGCGTGGGTTACGAGCAGTACTTC. Translating it yields CASSYAGGVGYEQYF.

This chain joins TRBV19 and TRBJ2-6; D perhaps matches TRBD1 (6 bases). The V end lost 6 bases, the J end lost 2 bases, and 14 bases lay between the germline ends. CDR3 length equals 16 residues. The germline CDR1 and CDR2 sequences are LNHDA and SQIVND (reference sequence). The CDR3 DNA follows: TGTGCCAGTAGGACCACAGGGTACGCTGGGGCCAACGTCCTGACTTTC. Amino acids: CASRTTGYAGANVLTF.

This chain connects TRBV5-1 to TRBJ2-1; D unclear. This CDR3 has 12 amino acids. Deletions cut 5 bases from V and 9 bases from J, with 12 bases between. Germline lookup yields CDR1 SGHRS and CDR2 YFSETQ. This CDR3 is CASRSLEREQFF. CDR3 DNA: TGCGCCAGCAGGTCTTTAGAGCGTGAGCAGTTCTTC.

This sequence joins TRBV5-1 and TRBJ2-6; TRBD1 is a possible D gene (6 bases). Trimming pared 7 bases from V and 0 bases from J, leaving 17 bases between. The CDR3 has 17 amino acids. Germline V gene lookup returns CDR1 SGHRS and CDR2 YFSETQ. For the CDR3, the DNA is TGCGCCAGCGGGCCGGGACACAGAGTCTCTGGGGCCAACGTCCTGACTTTC. This codes for CASGPGHRVSGANVLTF.

The rearrangement uses TRBV7-9 and TRBJ1-1; perhaps TRBD1 as D (6 bases). The V end lost 3 bases, the J end lost 0 bases, and 11 bases lay between the germline ends. The CDR3 length is 15 residues. Germline V gives CDR1 SEHNR, CDR2 FQNEAQ (reference sequence). The CDR3 DNA sequence: TGTGCCAGCAGCTTTGGCGGACAGTTGAACACTGAAGCTTTCTTT. This translates into CASSFGGQLNTEAFF.

This chain links TRBV27 with TRBJ1-1; D unresolved. Germline CDR1 reads MNHEY; CDR2 reads SMNVEV (reference sequence). V lost 2 bases and J 5 bases, leaving 9 bases between the germline ends. CDR3 length equals 13 residues. The CDR3 protein is CASSLKGSTEAFF. DNA for the CDR3: TGTGCCAGCAGTTTAAAGGGTTCAACTGAAGCTTTCTTT.

The chain joins TRBV30 to TRBJ1-1; the D is unclear. V gave up 3 bases and J gave up 2 bases, with 10 bases separating them. Germline assignment: CDR1 GTSNPN and CDR2 SVGIG (reference sequence). The CDR3 has 13 residues. This chain's CDR3 is CAWSLTGNTEAFF. DNA for the CDR3: TGTGCCTGGAGCCTGACCGGAAACACTGAAGCTTTCTTT.

The rearrangement uses TRBV6-5 and TRBJ1-2, with 9 bases aligning to TRBD1. The CDR3 has 14 residues. V was clipped by 7 bases and J by 8 bases; unmatched bases: 11. Germline-derived CDR1 and CDR2 are MNHEY and SVGAGI. Written as DNA, the CDR3 is TGTGCCAGCAACCCCACAGGGGGCCGGCGGGGCTACACCTTC. This translates into CASNPTGGRRGYTF.

In this sample, this clone turned up once. This chain joins TRBV30 and TRBJ1-2; TRBD1 aligns across 9 bases. Germline CDR1 GTSNPN, CDR2 SVGIG (reference sequence). The CDR3 runs to 15 residues. The V gene end was trimmed by 2 bases and the J gene end by 4 bases; junction bases not matched to a gene: 8. The CDR3 nucleotides read TGTGCCTGGAGTCCTCGACAGGGGGAAGGCTATGGCTACACCTTC. It translates to CAWSPRQGEGYGYTF.

V and J are TRBV7-9 and TRBJ1-5, with 7 bases lining up with TRBD1. The CDR3 is 14 residues long. V was pared by 5 bases and J by 4 bases, with 5 bases of the junction left unmatched. Germline assignment: CDR1 SEHNR and CDR2 FQNEAQ (reference sequence). In nucleotides, the CDR3 is TGTGCCAGCAGCCCCGGACAGGCGAATCAGCCCCAGCATTTT. This encodes CASSPGQANQPQHF. The variable domain in full, completed from reference TRBV7-9 and TRBJ1-5, reads DTGVSQNPRHKITKRGQNVTFRCDPISEHNRLYWYRQTLGQGPEFLTYFQNEAQLEKSRLLSDRFSAERPKGSFSTLEIQRTEQGDSAMYLCASSPGQANQPQHFGDGTRLSIL.